This TCR beta chain was found in a study of T cells after yellow fever vaccination. Broader study findings: Most clones from primary vaccination were detected again post-booster (roughly 96% CD4, 88% CD8).

The study made its TCR cDNA through 5'RACE template switching. That step introduced a universal primer site along with UMIs. TCRdb re-called the 5' RACE reads through MiXCR, storing one row per CDR3 protein. The sample shows hundreds of thousands of distinct CDR3 sequences, roughly 14% of them seen only once. Only a few counts were recorded for this clonotype. Its antigen remains unknown. This receptor was obtained from a man between 25 and 39 years old who received the YFV17D yellow fever vaccine. Sample: PBMCs, taken on the day of the yellow fever booster vaccination.

CDR3 protein: CASSALPRTNEKLFF. The CDR3 DNA reads TGTGCCAGCAGCGCCCTCCCTCGCACTAATGAAAAACTGTTTTTT. The chain links TRBV7-2 to TRBJ1-4; D is uncertain. There are 15 residues in the CDR3. Germline V CDR1 and CDR2: SGHTA, FQGNSA. Trimming took 5 bases from V and 2 from J, leaving 12 bases between them.